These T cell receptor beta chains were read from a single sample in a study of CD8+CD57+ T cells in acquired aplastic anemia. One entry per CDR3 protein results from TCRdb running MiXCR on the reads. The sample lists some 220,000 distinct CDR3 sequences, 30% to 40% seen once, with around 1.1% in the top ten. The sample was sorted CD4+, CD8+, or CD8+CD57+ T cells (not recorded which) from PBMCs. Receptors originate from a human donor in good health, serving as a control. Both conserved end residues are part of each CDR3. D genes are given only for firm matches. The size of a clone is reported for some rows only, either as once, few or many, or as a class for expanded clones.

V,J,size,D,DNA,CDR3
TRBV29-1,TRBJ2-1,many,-,TGCAGCGTTGATTCCGGGCCCCACAATGAGCAGTTCTTC,CSVDSGPHNEQFF
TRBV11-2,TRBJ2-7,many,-,TGTGCCAGCAGCTTTGGATTTCAGGGGCTTCGCTCCTACGAGCAGTACTTC,CASSFGFQGLRSYEQYF
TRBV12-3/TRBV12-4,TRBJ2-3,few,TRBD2,TGTGCCAGCAGCCGGGGACTAGCGGGAGGGCCAGATACGCAGTATTTT,CASSRGLAGGPDTQYF
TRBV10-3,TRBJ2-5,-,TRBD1,TGTGCCATCAGTGAGTCGGGACAGGACAATCAGCCCCAGTACTTC,CAISESGQDNQPQYF
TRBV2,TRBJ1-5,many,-,TGTGCCAGCAATAGACATAGCAATCAGCCCCAGCATTTT,CASNRHSNQPQHF
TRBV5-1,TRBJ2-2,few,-,TGCGCCAGCAATTATGGCTTTAGCACCGGGGAGCTGTTTTTT,CASNYGFSTGELFF
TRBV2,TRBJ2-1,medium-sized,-,TGTGCCAGCATGCGCCAGGCGTACAATGAGCAGTTCTTC,CASMRQAYNEQFF
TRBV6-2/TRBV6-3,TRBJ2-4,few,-,TGTGCCAGCAGTTACAGGTTTGGGGACGCAGCCAAAAACATTCAGTACTTC,CASSYRFGDAAKNIQYF
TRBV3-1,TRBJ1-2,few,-,TGTGCCAGCAGCCAATCAACAAACAGAGGGGTTTTTTGCACCTTC,CASSQSTNRGVFCTF
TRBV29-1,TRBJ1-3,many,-,TGCAGCGTTGAAACCAGGGGCACCATATATTTT,CSVETRGTIYF
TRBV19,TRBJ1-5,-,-,TGTGCCAGTAACCCGGGGGGAAGTGGGCCCCAGCATTTT,CASNPGGSGPQHF
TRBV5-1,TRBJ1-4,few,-,TGCGCCAGCAGCGGGGGGACATCTAATGAAAAACTGTTTTTT,CASSGGTSNEKLFF
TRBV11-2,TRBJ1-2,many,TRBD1,TGTGCCAGCAGCTCCTGGACAGGCCGTGCTAACTATGGCTACACCTTC,CASSSWTGRANYGYTF
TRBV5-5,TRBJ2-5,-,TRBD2,TGTGCCAGCAGCTTGGGGGGCGGGAGCTGGCAAGAGACCCAGTACTTC,CASSLGGGSWQETQYF
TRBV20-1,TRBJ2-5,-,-,TGCAGTGCCAGCCCTACGGAGACCCAGTACTTC,CSASPTETQYF
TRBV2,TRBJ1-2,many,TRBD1,TGTGCCAGCAAGGCAGGGGGGTATGGCTACACCTTC,CASKAGGYGYTF
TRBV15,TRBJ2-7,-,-,TGTGCCACCAGCAGAGATTTAGTAGGACGGGGACTCTACGAGCAGTACTTC,CATSRDLVGRGLYEQYF